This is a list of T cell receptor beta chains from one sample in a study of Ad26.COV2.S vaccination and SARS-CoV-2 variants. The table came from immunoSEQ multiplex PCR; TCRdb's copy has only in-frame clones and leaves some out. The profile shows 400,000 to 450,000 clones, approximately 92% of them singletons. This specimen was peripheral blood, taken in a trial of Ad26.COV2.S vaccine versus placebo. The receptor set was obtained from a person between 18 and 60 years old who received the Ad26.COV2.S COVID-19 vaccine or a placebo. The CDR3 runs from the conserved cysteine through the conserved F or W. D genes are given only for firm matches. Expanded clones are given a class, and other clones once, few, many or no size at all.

CDR3 DNA: TGTGCCAGCTCGGACAGCCCTTACCAAGAGACCCAGTACTTC
CDR3 protein: CASSDSPYQETQYF
J gene: TRBJ2-5
clone size: -
V gene: TRBV27
D gene: -

CDR3 DNA: TGTGCCAGCAGCTCACATCGGACTAGCGGGAGTTACAATGAGCAGTTCTTC
CDR3 protein: CASSSHRTSGSYNEQFF
J gene: TRBJ2-1
clone size: -
V gene: TRBV5-4
D gene: TRBD2

CDR3 DNA: TGTGCCAGCAGCGTAGGTGGCGGGATCGAAGCCAATGAGCAGTTCTTC
CDR3 protein: CASSVGGGIEANEQFF
J gene: TRBJ2-1
clone size: -
V gene: TRBV9
D gene: -

CDR3 DNA: TGTGCCAGCAGCGTCGCGTTCTCTGGAAACACCATATATTTT
CDR3 protein: CASSVAFSGNTIYF
J gene: TRBJ1-3
clone size: -
V gene: TRBV9
D gene: -

CDR3 DNA: TGTGCCAGCAGCTTTGGGTACATTAAAGAGACCCAGTACTTC
CDR3 protein: CASSFGYIKETQYF
J gene: TRBJ2-5
clone size: -
V gene: TRBV5-6
D gene: -

CDR3 DNA: TGTGCCAGCAGCTTAGATTCAGGGTATGATGGCTACACCTTC
CDR3 protein: CASSLDSGYDGYTF
J gene: TRBJ1-2
clone size: -
V gene: TRBV7-2
D gene: -

CDR3 DNA: TGTGCCAGCAGCCAAGAATCCGGGACAGGGCACGAAAAACTGTTTTTT
CDR3 protein: CASSQESGTGHEKLFF
J gene: TRBJ1-4
clone size: -
V gene: TRBV4-2
D gene: TRBD1

CDR3 DNA: TGTGCCAGCAGCCAAACAGGGATGGGGCACACTGAAGCTTTCTTT
CDR3 protein: CASSQTGMGHTEAFF
J gene: TRBJ1-1
clone size: -
V gene: TRBV9
D gene: -

CDR3 DNA: TGTGCCAGCAGTTACTGGAGGACACCGAACACTGAAGCTTTCTTT
CDR3 protein: CASSYWRTPNTEAFF
J gene: TRBJ1-1
clone size: -
V gene: TRBV6-5
D gene: -

CDR3 DNA: TGTGCCACCAGCAGAGGTGTGACGGTGAACACCGGGGAGCTGTTTTTT
CDR3 protein: CATSRGVTVNTGELFF
J gene: TRBJ2-2
clone size: -
V gene: TRBV15
D gene: -

CDR3 DNA: TGTGCCACCAGTGATTCCGCAGGAGCCAAAAACATTCAGTACTTC
CDR3 protein: CATSDSAGAKNIQYF
J gene: TRBJ2-4
clone size: -
V gene: TRBV24-1
D gene: -

CDR3 DNA: TGTGCCAGCAGCTTGGAAGGGGCACTGAACACTGAAGCTTTCTTT
CDR3 protein: CASSLEGALNTEAFF
J gene: TRBJ1-1
clone size: -
V gene: TRBV5-4
D gene: -

CDR3 DNA: TGTGCCAGCAGCTTGGGGGGTAGCTCCTACAATGAGCAGTTCTTC
CDR3 protein: CASSLGGSSYNEQFF
J gene: TRBJ2-1
clone size: once
V gene: TRBV5-4
D gene: -

CDR3 DNA: TGTGCCAGCAGTTACGGAGGGGACTCCTACAATGAGCAGTTCTTC
CDR3 protein: CASSYGGDSYNEQFF
J gene: TRBJ2-1
clone size: once
V gene: TRBV6-5
D gene: -

CDR3 DNA: TGCAGCGTTGCAGCAGATAGCAATCAGCCCCAGCATTTT
CDR3 protein: CSVAADSNQPQHF
J gene: TRBJ1-5
clone size: -
V gene: TRBV29-1
D gene: -

CDR3 DNA: TGTGCCAGCAGCCAAGAGACTCCAAGACTAGCGGGAGGTGCGAAGTATTTT
CDR3 protein: CASSQETPRLAGGAKYF
J gene: TRBJ2-3
clone size: once
V gene: TRBV3-1/TRBV3-2
D gene: TRBD2

CDR3 DNA: TGTGCCAGCAGTTACCCTCACGGAAACTATGGCTACACCTTC
CDR3 protein: CASSYPHGNYGYTF
J gene: TRBJ1-2
clone size: once
V gene: TRBV6-2/TRBV6-3
D gene: -

CDR3 DNA: TGTGCCATCAGTGAGTATGGGGGGCAGGACACTGAAGCTTTCTTT
CDR3 protein: CAISEYGGQDTEAFF
J gene: TRBJ1-1
clone size: -
V gene: TRBV10-3
D gene: -

CDR3 DNA: TGTGCCAGCAGTTTGGACGTCGCGCTCGACTTC
CDR3 protein: CASSLDVALDF
J gene: TRBJ2-5
clone size: -
V gene: TRBV12-3/TRBV12-4
D gene: -

CDR3 DNA: TGCGCCAGCAGCCCAGGCCCCGGATCGGGAGAGACCCAGTACTTC
CDR3 protein: CASSPGPGSGETQYF
J gene: TRBJ2-5
clone size: -
V gene: TRBV4-3
D gene: -

CDR3 DNA: TGTGCCAGTAGTATAGCCCCACAAACGGGTAACTATGGCTACACCTTC
CDR3 protein: CASSIAPQTGNYGYTF
J gene: TRBJ1-2
clone size: -
V gene: TRBV19
D gene: -

CDR3 DNA: TGTGCCAGCTCACGGGAGGGGGCCCAGAAGTACGAGCAGTACTTC
CDR3 protein: CASSREGAQKYEQYF
J gene: TRBJ2-7
clone size: -
V gene: TRBV18
D gene: -

CDR3 DNA: TGTGCCAGCAGCTTGGCGCAAAGCACAGATACGCAGTATTTT
CDR3 protein: CASSLAQSTDTQYF
J gene: TRBJ2-3
clone size: once
V gene: TRBV28
D gene: -

CDR3 DNA: TGCGCCAGCAGCCAAGGGGTCTCCCGGACTGAAGCTTTCTTT
CDR3 protein: CASSQGVSRTEAFF
J gene: TRBJ1-1
clone size: -
V gene: TRBV4-3
D gene: -

CDR3 DNA: TGTGCCAGCAGCTTATCACTCGGGACAGGGGTCACCGGGGAGCTGTTTTTT
CDR3 protein: CASSLSLGTGVTGELFF
J gene: TRBJ2-2
clone size: -
V gene: TRBV7-3
D gene: TRBD1

CDR3 DNA: TGTGCCAGCAGCCATGCAGGGGGCCTCGATGAAAAACTGTTTTTT
CDR3 protein: CASSHAGGLDEKLFF
J gene: TRBJ1-4
clone size: -
V gene: TRBV4-2
D gene: TRBD1